Below are 20 T cell receptor beta chains sequenced from a single sample in a study of cytomegalovirus exposure and HLA in healthy donors (dated by TCRdb to 2015 to 2018). The receptor library was made with the immunoSEQ multiplex PCR assay. In TCRdb, the immuneACCESS table is reduced to in-frame sequences with V and J assigned. These tables do not hold every clone; where another copy was compared, an unresolved V gene accounts for under half, and the others remain unexplained. In all, the sample holds 100,000 to 150,000 clones, and about nine tenths of those were seen once. Approximately 1.5% of the sample is in the top ten clones. Sample: PBMCs. These receptor sequences come from a man between 25 and 39 years old in good health and CMV-seronegative.

The V gene is TRBV6-4, the J gene TRBJ2-1, with 8 bases identical to TRBD2. J gave up 6 bases and V 4 bases, and 2 bases lay outside the gene matches. The germline V gene has CDR1 MRHNA and CDR2 SNTAGT. The CDR3 extends over 13 amino acids. CDR3 DNA sequence: TGTGCCAGCAGTGCGGGAGGGATCAATGAGCAGTTCTTC. This codes for CASSAGGINEQFF.

The rearrangement uses TRBV29-1 and TRBJ1-2; maybe TRBD1 (5 bases). CDR3 length: 13 amino acids. Trimming took off 0 bases at V and 7 bases at J, with 12 bases between the two ends. Per germline, CDR1 SQVTM and CDR2 ANQGSEA. The CDR3 region has the DNA TGCAGCGTTGAAGACGACAGCGCGGTTGGCTACACCTTC. It translates to CSVEDDSAVGYTF.

The genes are TRBV6-6 and TRBJ1-4; 7 bases are a match to TRBD1. The J segment lost 5 bases and the V segment lost 5 bases, leaving 8 bases of the junction unmatched. Germline V gene data show CDR1 as MNHNY and CDR2 as SVGAGI (reference sequence). There are 15 residues in the CDR3. The CDR3 sequence is CASSRSGTENEKLFF. CDR3 bases: TGTGCCAGCAGTCGCTCCGGGACAGAGAATGAAAAACTGTTTTTT.

The V and J genes are TRBV2 and TRBJ1-4; D gene unclear. Between the trimmed V and J ends, which lost 7 bases and 5 bases, there was a span of 14 bases. CDR1 SNHLY and CDR2 FYNNEI come from the germline V gene. This CDR3 has 14 amino acids. The CDR3 coding sequence is TGTGCCAGCACCAATACACAGAGAAATGAAAAACTGTTTTTT. Protein product: CASTNTQRNEKLFF.

This clone occurred once. The chain joins TRBV4-3 to TRBJ2-2; no clear D gene. Germline CDR1 reads LGHNA; CDR2 reads YSLEER. Trimming took 1 base from V and 6 from J, leaving 6 bases between them. The CDR3 runs to 13 residues. CDR3: CASSQGGPGELFF. Written as DNA, the CDR3 is TGCGCCAGCAGCCAAGGAGGTCCCGGGGAGCTGTTTTTT.

The rearrangement links TRBV4-3 to TRBJ2-2; D unresolved. Trimming removed 0 bases from V and 8 bases from J, with 13 bases in between. Germline V lookup: CDR1 LGHNA, CDR2 YSLEER. The CDR3 spans 15 residues. Here the CDR3 reads CASSQDPRTTGELFF. In nucleotides, the CDR3 is TGCGCCAGCAGCCAAGATCCCAGAACGACTGGGGAGCTGTTTTTT.

There are a few counts of this clone. The rearrangement uses TRBV7-9 and TRBJ1-1; D is unclear. CDR1 and CDR2 from the germline V gene are SEHNR and FQNEAQ (reference sequence). There are 16 residues in the CDR3. The ends were cut back, 5 bases at V and 0 bases at J, with 16 bases in the middle. CDR3 DNA: TGTGCCAGCAGCCCCGTGGGAGCTAGCATGAACACTGAAGCTTTCTTT. Encoded protein: CASSPVGASMNTEAFF.

The chain recombines TRBV7-8 with TRBJ2-1; D not certain. The CDR3 is 15 amino acids. Germline V gene sequence: CDR1 SGHVS, CDR2 FQNEAQ. V lost 0 bases to trimming and J lost 5 bases, with 11 bases between them. Written as DNA, the CDR3 is TGTGCCAGCAGCTTAGCCCGGTTTAGAGACAATGAGCAGTTCTTC. It specifies CASSLARFRDNEQFF. Complete variable domain (other parts from reference TRBV7-8 and TRBJ2-1): GAGVSQSPRYKVAKRGQDVALRCDPISGHVSLFWYQQALGQGPEFLTYFQNEAQLDKSGLPSDRFFAERPEGSVSTLKIQRTQQEDSAVYLCASSLARFRDNEQFFGPGTRLTVL.

This chain joins TRBV7-9 and TRBJ2-1; 7 nucleotides line up with TRBD1. Per the germline V gene, CDR1 is SEHNR and CDR2 is FQNEAQ (reference sequence). The CDR3 extends over 14 amino acids. V dropped 5 bases and J dropped 4; count of bases not matched to a gene: 5. The CDR3 nucleotides are TGTGCCAGCAGCCCAAGGGACAGATACAATGAGCAGTTCTTC. Protein: CASSPRDRYNEQFF.

The chain employs TRBV2 and TRBJ2-2; 11 positions agree with TRBD2. Germline V gene lookup returns CDR1 SNHLY and CDR2 FYNNEI. With V trimmed by 2 bases and J by 5 bases, 4 bases remained unmatched. The CDR3 spans 16 residues. CDR3 protein: CASSEIAGGFTGELFF. The CDR3 coding sequence is TGTGCCAGCAGTGAAATAGCGGGAGGGTTTACCGGGGAGCTGTTTTTT.

The chain is built from TRBV4-3 and TRBJ2-7; the match to TRBD2 covers 9 bases. This CDR3 is 15 amino acids long. Germline V gene sequence: CDR1 LGHNA, CDR2 YSLEER. With V trimmed by 1 base and J by 4 bases, 5 bases remained unmatched. Here the CDR3 DNA reads TGCGCCAGCAGCCAAGCGGCTAGCGGGATGTACGAGCAGTACTTC. Protein product: CASSQAASGMYEQYF.

This chain connects TRBV11-2 to TRBJ1-2; possibly TRBD1 for D (5 bases). In germline, CDR1 is SGHAT, CDR2 FQNNGV. This CDR3 region has 14 residues. The ends were cut back, 0 bases at V and 4 bases at J, with 9 bases in the middle. The chain's CDR3 is CASSLEGPIYGYTF. CDR3 DNA: TGTGCCAGCAGCTTAGAGGGGCCGATCTATGGCTACACCTTC.

The rearrangement joins TRBV5-1 to TRBJ2-1; D call uncertain. The ends were cut back, 0 bases at V and 0 bases at J, with 7 bases in the middle. This CDR3 spans 15 amino acids. CDR1 and CDR2 from the germline V gene are SGHRS and YFSETQ. CDR3 DNA sequence: TGCGCCAGCAGCTTGGAGGCTAGCTCCTACAATGAGCAGTTCTTC. Translating gives CASSLEASSYNEQFF.

As to this clone: In the same sample, other DNA sequences code for this CDR3. This rearrangement joins TRBV5-1 to TRBJ2-5, with 8 bases aligning to TRBD2. Germline-derived CDR1 and CDR2 are SGHRS and YFSETQ. The CDR3 loop spans 13 amino acids. Unmatched junction bases numbered 4, after V lost 4 bases and J lost 5 bases. The CDR3 DNA reads as TGCGCCAGCAGCCCGGGAGGGGGGGAGACCCAGTACTTC. Amino acids: CASSPGGGETQYF.

This chain links TRBV4-1 with TRBJ2-7; D might be TRBD1 (6 bases). The CDR3 has 14 amino acids. Trimming took 0 bases from V and 3 from J, leaving 9 bases between them. Germline V gene data show CDR1 as MGHRA and CDR2 as YSYEKL. CDR3 coding DNA: TGCGCCAGCAGCCAAGATCGACAGGTCTACGAGCAGTACTTC. Its translation is CASSQDRQVYEQYF.

The J gene is TRBJ1-5, the V gene TRBV6-6; no reliable D call. Trimming took 3 bases from V and 7 from J, leaving 7 bases between them. This CDR3 has 12 amino acids. Per germline, CDR1 MNHNY and CDR2 SVGAGI (reference sequence). Here the CDR3 DNA reads TGTGCCAGCAGTTATTCGGAGCAGCCCCAGCATTTT. Amino acid sequence: CASSYSEQPQHF.

The chain combines TRBV11-3 with TRBJ2-7; D may be TRBD2 (5 bases). V dropped 5 bases and J dropped 3 bases, with 11 bases sitting between them. Germline V gene data show CDR1 as SGHNT and CDR2 as YENEEA. The CDR3 totals 13 residues. The CDR3 loop is CASSRTRGYEQYF. CDR3 in DNA: TGTGCCAGCAGCCGAACTAGAGGCTACGAGCAGTACTTC.

CDR3 region: CASNKIEVQETQYF. CDR3 coding DNA: TGTGCCAGCAATAAGATAGAAGTCCAAGAGACCCAGTACTTC. The rearrangement uses TRBV2 and TRBJ2-5; D unresolved. The germline V gene encodes CDR1 SNHLY and CDR2 FYNNEI. V was pared by 7 bases and J by 1 base, with 13 bases between. CDR3 length: 14 residues.

The chain employs TRBV7-8 and TRBJ2-7, with 10 bases that match TRBD1. The CDR3 loop spans 14 amino acids. J lost 6 bases, V lost 3 bases, and 5 bases had no gene match. CDR1 is SGHVS and CDR2 is FQNEAQ in the germline V gene. The CDR3 DNA is TGTGCCAGCAGCTTGGGGACAGGGGCTTCCGAGCAGTACTTC. The encoded protein is CASSLGTGASEQYF.

This chain joins TRBV5-1 and TRBJ2-1, with 9 bases lining up with TRBD2. Germline V gene sequence: CDR1 SGHRS, CDR2 YFSETQ. This CDR3 spans 16 amino acids. Trimming removed 0 bases from V and 7 bases from J; junction bases left unmatched: 8. The CDR3 here is CASSLDVAGVRNEQFF. The CDR3 DNA reads TGCGCCAGCAGCTTGGACGTAGCGGGAGTTCGAAATGAGCAGTTCTTC.